Detailed here is one T cell receptor (beta chain). What it binds is not known. With V trimmed by 6 bases and J by 8 bases, 7 bases remained unmatched. Germline loops: CDR1 MNHEY, CDR2 SVGAGI. The CDR3 extends over 13 amino acids. This sample was included in a study of T cell responses to AZD1222 COVID-19 vaccine. Here immunoSEQ multiplex PCR was the method, and the copy in TCRdb shows in-frame clones only, minus some. The sample contains fewer than 150,000 clones, approximately 85% of which appear only once. Findings and caveats of the study: Spike regions recognized by vaccine-associated CD4 TCRs spanned the protein, led by 160-218 and 743-854. Only a handful of AZD1222 recipients tested seropositive at baseline. Variant regions that are unmutated are reportedly the target of nearly half of spike-specific TCRs.

The genes are TRBV6-5 and TRBJ1-5; 7 bases agree with TRBD1. The sample here was peripheral blood, taken 28 days after the second AZD1222 dose. This clonotype was obtained from an adult who received the AZD1222 COVID-19 vaccine. CDR3 sequence reads: CASRRTGLEPQHF. For the CDR3, the DNA is TGTGCCAGCAGACGGACAGGCCTGGAGCCCCAGCATTTT.